This TCR beta chain emerged from a study of blood T cell repertoires in COVID-19 (TCRdb year 2020). Concerning the study at large: The collaborator samples originated in the United States, Italy and Spain and spanned the acute and convalescent phases of COVID-19. Sample metadata almost always included a de-identified subject ID, COVID-19 status, age in years and sex. Samples came from the ongoing ImmuneRACE study (first 160 participants) plus 1,254 subjects from 6 global collaborators. Where HLA class I and class II types were available, the types were taken from metadata supplied by the sample provider, not from assay-based typing. Subjects who had been exposed to COVID-19, were actively infected with it, or had recovered from it provided the deeply sampled blood TCRbeta repertoires that made up the dataset. The prospective study material was composed of cDNA or gDNA derived from T cells, B-cell-depleted T cells, or PBMCs. The repertoires were released in a freely available public database intended as a resource for research on the immune response to SARS-CoV-2. Overall study results and their limits: The quantity of clinical and demographic metadata differed by source and by participant and was supplied without curation.

Via the germline V gene, CDR1 is MNHEY and CDR2 SVGAGI. Trimming removed 7 bases from V and 6 bases from J, leaving 22 bases between the germline ends. Including cysteine and phenylalanine, the CDR3 has 15 amino acids. CDR3 DNA only is kept here, 45 bases in frame from base 1. Points on this clone: It has no known antigen specificity. Nothing much larger sits one base from this clone, and base qualities are not available.

The immunoSEQ Assay, a bias-controlled multiplex PCR, was used to amplify TCRbeta CDR3 regions from genomic DNA. Under the source paper's analysis protocol: Within the assay, amplification of reference gene primers was used to estimate how many nucleated cells each sample contained. Sequence reads were collapsed and filtered to measure the absolute abundance of every unique TCRbeta CDR3 rearrangement. For each sample, productive Simpson clonality was calculated as the square root of Simpson's diversity index over productive rearrangements. TCRdb re-hosts the immuneACCESS table, in-frame sequences only. Its copies lack some clones; in the studies checked, an unresolved V gene accounts for under half of them, and the cause for the rest is not known. Clone size and the V and J calls come from that table; the DNA yielded D and trimming. In all, the sample holds just over 300,000 clones, and just over 85% of those were seen once. Together, the top ten hold less than 4.5% of the sample.

In the prospective study, participants were about 18 to 90 years old, resided in fewer than 25 geographic areas of the United States, and were enrolled through a virtual design. Cohort assignment in the prospective study relied on participant-reported clinical history from a screening survey and a study questionnaire. ImmuneRACE Cohort 3 recovered participants were defined by two consecutive negative NP/OP PCR tests, healthcare professional clearance, or symptom resolution. Mobile phlebotomists in the prospective study collected whole blood, serum and a nasopharyngeal or oropharyngeal swab from every participant. Prospective study participants could optionally give additional blood draws and questionnaires over an approximately two-month period. Before DNA extraction, prospective study blood samples were shipped either frozen or at room temperature.

The receptor's source is a man between 25 and 39 years old who had recovered from COVID-19. The V and J segments used are TRBV6-5 and TRBJ2-7; a weak D assignment points to TRBD1 (5 bases agree). Sequenced input: PBMCs or T cells enriched from blood (not recorded which). This receptor has the CDR3 CASNLVGAPKGEQYF. DNA sequence: TGTGCCAGCAATCTCGTTGGGGCCCCTAAAGGCGAGCAGTACTTC.